The 21 T cell receptor beta chains below come from one sample, sequenced in a study of identical twins. TCRdb re-called the 5' RACE reads through MiXCR, storing one row per CDR3 protein. Of roughly 630,000 distinct CDR3 sequences in the sample, less than 9% were seen once. Separately, the same data were catalogued under a study of yellow fever vaccine responses in identical twins.

Sequenced: PBMCs. The receptors originated from a young woman in good health.

This clonotype was detected only a few times. This chain uses TRBV6-5 with TRBJ2-1; D perhaps matches TRBD2 (6 bases). The germline V gene has CDR1 MNHEY and CDR2 SVGAGI. The CDR3 extends over 13 amino acids. The V gene lost 4 bases and the J gene lost 3 bases, with 7 bases spanning the gap. The CDR3 DNA sequence: TGTGCCAGCAGTTGGGGGGACTACAATGAGCAGTTCTTC. Translated: CASSWGDYNEQFF.

The V gene is TRBV20-1, the J gene TRBJ1-2, with 7 bases fitting TRBD1. Germline trimming cut 6 bases from V and 13 bases from J; bases unmatched to any gene: 14. This CDR3 contains 12 residues. Germline V gene data show CDR1 as DFQATT and CDR2 as SNEGSKA (reference sequence). The CDR3 bases are TGCAGTGCACTCAGATCAGGGGGTTTGTTCACCTTC. It is translated as CSALRSGGLFTF.

This clonotype was found many times. V and J are TRBV19 and TRBJ1-1; no clear D. Germline V gives CDR1 LNHDA, CDR2 SQIVND (reference sequence). CDR3 length equals 14 residues. V was shortened by 1 base and J by 1 base, with 7 bases between the two germline ends. The CDR3 loop is CASSIGWGNTEAFF. DNA for the CDR3: TGTGCCAGTAGTATAGGATGGGGGAACACTGAAGCTTTCTTT.

The rearrangement links TRBV10-3 to TRBJ2-6, with unresolved D. Germline V gene data show CDR1 as ENHRY and CDR2 as SYGVKD. The CDR3 runs 17 residues. V was clipped by 4 bases and J by 0 bases, with 13 bases between them. The CDR3 region has the DNA TGTGCCATCAGTGCCACGACAATGGTCTCTGGGGCCAACGTCCTGACTTTC. Translation gives CAISATTMVSGANVLTF.

This clonotype was detected a few times. V and J are TRBV6-5 and TRBJ2-7, with TRBD2 identical over 7 bases. Losses at the gene ends were 3 bases for V and 0 bases for J; bases not matched to a gene: 8. Per the germline V gene, CDR1 is MNHEY and CDR2 is SVGAGI. This CDR3 has 16 amino acids. DNA for the CDR3: TGTGCCAGCAGTTATGGGGGAGGGGAGAGCTCCTACGAGCAGTACGTC. This translates into CASSYGGGESSYEQYV.

This clonotype was observed many times. The chain is built from TRBV20-1 and TRBJ1-1, with 7 bases that match TRBD1. This CDR3 is built from 12 residues. Germline CDR1 and CDR2: DFQATT and SNEGSKA (reference sequence). V lost 7 bases to trimming and J lost 3 bases; unmatched junction nucleotides: 5. The CDR3 DNA reads TGCAGTGGGCCTAGGGGGCACACTGAAGCTTTCTTT. Translation: CSGPRGHTEAFF.

This clonotype came up many times. This chain joins TRBV5-1 and TRBJ1-5; the D gene is possibly TRBD1 (5 bases). This CDR3 is built from 15 residues. The germline gives CDR1 SGHRS, CDR2 YFSETQ. The V gene lost 0 bases and the J gene lost 3 bases, with 10 bases spanning the gap. Here the CDR3 DNA reads TGCGCCAGCAGCTTGGGCCAGGGTGACAATCAGCCCCAGCATTTT. Its protein is CASSLGQGDNQPQHF.

This clonotype was seen ten or more times. The genes are TRBV10-3 and TRBJ2-1; D gene unclear. This CDR3 spans 14 amino acids. Trimming took 6 bases from V and 2 from J, leaving 11 bases between them. Germline CDR1 reads ENHRY; CDR2 reads SYGVKD. The CDR3 bases are TGTGCCATCAGGCCCGACGGCCCCTACAATGAGCAGTTCTTC. This gives the protein CAIRPDGPYNEQFF.

This clonotype occurred many times. The chain carries TRBV11-3 and TRBJ2-1, with 9 bases that match TRBD2. Trimming cost V 5 bases and J 8 bases; bases outside gene matches: 7. CDR3 size: 14 residues. The germline V gene has CDR1 SGHNT and CDR2 YENEEA. The CDR3 DNA reads TGTGCCAGCAGCCCGTGGACTAGCGTATATGAGCAGTTCTTC. This encodes CASSPWTSVYEQFF.

The chain is built from TRBV4-1 and TRBJ2-7; D uncertain. The V end was cut by 0 bases, the J end by 3 bases, with 12 bases between. The CDR3 runs to 15 residues. CDR1 and CDR2 (germline): MGHRA, YSYEKL. The CDR3 region has the DNA TGCGCCAGCAGCCAAGATACGGGCAGGAGCTACGAGCAGTACTTC. Translated, it gives CASSQDTGRSYEQYF.

This clonotype was found a few times. The chain has TRBV7-9 and TRBJ2-2; D possibly corresponds to TRBD2 (6 bases). This CDR3 region has 14 residues. V was shortened by 10 bases and J by 3 bases, with 15 bases between the two germline ends. Germline values: CDR1 SEHNR, CDR2 FQNEAQ (reference sequence). The CDR3 protein is CATMAGKDTGELFF. The CDR3 DNA reads as TGTGCCACGATGGCGGGAAAGGACACCGGGGAGCTGTTTTTT.

This clonotype was seen only a few times. The CDR3: CATSLSPPNTEAFF. Written as DNA, the CDR3 is TGTGCCACCAGCCTCTCTCCACCGAACACTGAAGCTTTCTTT. The gene calls are TRBV15 and TRBJ1-1; unclear D gene. V dropped 5 bases and J dropped 1 base, with 11 bases sitting between them. Per germline, CDR1 LNHNV and CDR2 YYDKDF (reference sequence). This CDR3 contains 14 residues.

The chain uses TRBV20-1 and TRBJ2-2, with 11 bases identical to TRBD2. V was pared by 6 bases and J by 0 bases, with 6 bases of the junction left unmatched. CDR3 length: 16 amino acids. CDR1 DFQATT and CDR2 SNEGSKA come from the germline V gene (reference sequence). The DNA for the CDR3 is TGCAGTGCCCTCGGGACTAGCGGAACGAACACCGGGGAGCTGTTTTTT. Translation: CSALGTSGTNTGELFF.

This sequence joins TRBV19 and TRBJ2-1, with D perhaps TRBD2 (5 bases). CDR3 length: 13 amino acids. Germline V gene data show CDR1 as LNHDA and CDR2 as SQIVND (reference sequence). V gave up 7 bases and J gave up 5 bases, with 12 bases separating them. The CDR3, as DNA: TGTGCCAGTACGGGAAATAGCCACAATGAGCAGTTCTTC. Translated: CASTGNSHNEQFF.

J is TRBJ2-5 and V is TRBV5-1; D gene uncertain. V dropped 1 base and J dropped 5 bases, with 12 bases sitting between them. Germline lookup yields CDR1 SGHRS and CDR2 YFSETQ. The CDR3 runs to 14 residues. The CDR3 sequence: CASSLISLGETQYF. In nucleotides, the CDR3 is TGCGCCAGCAGCTTGATATCTCTTGGGGAGACCCAGTACTTC.

This chain connects TRBV12-3 or TRBV12-4 to TRBJ1-5; D ambiguous. Trimming removed 7 bases at V and 1 base at J, with 5 bases between. The CDR3 loop spans 12 amino acids. The CDR3 loop reads CASTVSNQPQHF. CDR3 DNA: TGTGCCAGCACCGTAAGCAATCAGCCCCAGCATTTT.

The chain couples TRBV6-1 to TRBJ2-2; tentative D call: TRBD2 (5 bases). The CDR3 has 13 amino acids. Trimming removed 4 bases at V and 5 bases at J, with 8 bases between. Germline loops: CDR1 MNHNS, CDR2 SASEGT. The CDR3 reads CASSGRRTGELFF. DNA of the CDR3: TGTGCCAGCAGTGGGAGGCGGACCGGGGAGCTGTTTTTT.

J is TRBJ2-5 and V is TRBV3-1; 12 nucleotides match TRBD2. Germline lookup yields CDR1 LGHDT and CDR2 YNNKEL (reference sequence). J lost 4 bases, V lost 7 bases, and 4 bases had no gene match. The CDR3 extends over 14 amino acids. CDR3 sequence reads: CASMLAGGPETQYF. For the CDR3, the DNA is TGTGCCAGCATGCTAGCGGGGGGGCCAGAGACCCAGTACTTC.

This clonotype was seen more than once but under ten times. J is TRBJ2-2 and V is TRBV11-2, with D hard to call. The CDR3 is 12 amino acids. Germline assignment: CDR1 SGHAT and CDR2 FQNNGV. V lost 4 bases and J lost 7, with 7 bases in between. The CDR3 nucleotides are TGTGCCAGCAGCTCCCAGTACGGGGAGCTGTTTTTT. Translation: CASSSQYGELFF.

The chain has TRBV28 and TRBJ2-7; D might be TRBD1 or TRBD2, each matching 6 bases. This CDR3 is built from 15 residues. Trimming cost V 6 bases and J 7 bases, with 22 bases left between them. In germline, CDR1 is MDHEN, CDR2 SYDVKM. In DNA form, the CDR3 reads TGTGCCAGCAGCTCTTCCCTACGGGGGCTATCGGAGCAGTACTTC. Its protein is CASSSSLRGLSEQYF.

This clonotype came up many times. CDR3 region: CAIQGEGWNTEAFF. CDR3 sequence (DNA): TGTGCCATACAGGGGGAAGGCTGGAACACTGAAGCTTTCTTT. V gene TRBV12-3 or TRBV12-4 combines with J gene TRBJ1-1; 8 bases agree with TRBD1. After removal of 10 bases from V and 1 base from J, the junction contained 8 bases not matched to a gene. The CDR3 covers 14 residues.